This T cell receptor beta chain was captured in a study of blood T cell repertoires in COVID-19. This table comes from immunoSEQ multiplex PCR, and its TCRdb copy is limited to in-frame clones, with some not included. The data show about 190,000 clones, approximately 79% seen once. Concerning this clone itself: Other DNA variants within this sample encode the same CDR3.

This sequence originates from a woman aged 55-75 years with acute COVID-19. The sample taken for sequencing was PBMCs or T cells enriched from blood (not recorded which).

CDR3 loop: CATSDLGRFYGYTF. In DNA form, the CDR3 reads TGTGCCACCAGTGATTTGGGGAGGTTCTATGGCTACACCTTC. This chain joins TRBV24-1 and TRBJ1-2; D not resolved. The V and J ends lost 0 bases and 4 bases respectively, with 8 bases between them. Germline loops: CDR1 KGHDR, CDR2 SFDVKD. The CDR3 totals 14 residues.